The 29 T cell receptor beta chains below all came from one sample that was sequenced in a study of T cell responses to AZD1222 COVID-19 vaccine. Repertoires were generated with immunoSEQ multiplex PCR, while TCRdb's copy carries only in-frame clones and drops some. This sample has 130,000 to 150,000 clones, with roughly 88% found just once. Here the sequenced sample was peripheral blood, taken on day 0 of MenACWY control vaccination. The receptors derive from an adult in good health.

The genes are TRBV6-5 and TRBJ2-1; D ambiguous. The CDR3 is 14 amino acids. Germline CDR1 MNHEY, CDR2 SVGAGI. V was trimmed by 8 bases and J by 4 bases, leaving 15 bases between them. The CDR3 sequence is CASCRAAAYNEQFF. CDR3 nucleotide sequence: TGTGCCAGCTGCCGGGCGGCCGCGTACAATGAGCAGTTCTTC.

This clone was seen a few times. The chain carries TRBV6-5 and TRBJ2-5; 7 bases are shared with TRBD1. CDR3 size: 15 residues. The ends lost 5 bases at V and 5 bases at J; junction bases unmatched: 11. In germline, CDR1 is MNHEY, CDR2 SVGAGI. In nucleotides, the CDR3 is TGTGCCAGCAGTACCGACAGGGTCTTCACGGAGACCCAGTACTTC. Its protein is CASSTDRVFTETQYF.

This chain uses TRBV6-2 or TRBV6-3 with TRBJ2-7, with TRBD2 matching over 12 bases. Germline V gives CDR1 MNHEY, CDR2 SVGEGT. J lost 3 bases, V lost 4 bases, and 4 bases had no gene match. The CDR3 length is 15 residues. CDR3 DNA sequence: TGTGCCAGCAGTTCCTGGACTAGCGGGGACTACGAGCAGTACTTC. Protein sequence: CASSSWTSGDYEQYF.

V usage is TRBV9 and J usage is TRBJ1-1, with D possibly matching TRBD1 (6 bases). Germline V lookup: CDR1 SGDLS, CDR2 YYNGEE. This CDR3 region has 15 residues. V was shortened by 1 base and J by 2 bases, with 12 bases between the two germline ends. The CDR3 spells CASSVHRELNTEAFF. DNA for the CDR3: TGTGCCAGCAGCGTACACAGGGAACTAAACACTGAAGCTTTCTTT.

The chain is built from TRBV19 and TRBJ2-3, with D possibly matching TRBD1 (7 bases). Germline-derived CDR1 and CDR2 are LNHDA and SQIVND (reference sequence). The CDR3 has 14 amino acids. V was pared by 4 bases and J by 6 bases, with 14 bases between. The CDR3 protein is CASSRRQGGDTQYF. The CDR3 DNA follows: TGTGCCAGTAGTAGACGACAGGGAGGCGATACGCAGTATTTT.

Remarks on this clone: Distinct nucleotide sequences in the sample also encode this CDR3. J is TRBJ1-5 and V is TRBV9, with D uncertain. V lost 0 bases and J lost 1, with 8 bases in between. Per the germline V gene, CDR1 is SGDLS and CDR2 is YYNGEE. The CDR3 length is 15 residues. The CDR3 is CASSVEGVSNQPQHF. The CDR3 nucleotides read TGTGCCAGCAGCGTAGAAGGCGTCAGCAATCAGCCCCAGCATTTT.

The chain has TRBV5-4 and TRBJ1-2; D ambiguous. The germline V gene has CDR1 SGHNT and CDR2 YYREEE (reference sequence). The CDR3 is made up of 16 amino acids. Deletions cut 4 bases from V and 7 bases from J, with 23 bases between. This CDR3 reads CASSNYDTWERRGYTF. For the CDR3, the DNA is TGTGCCAGCAGCAACTATGATACGTGGGAGCGACGTGGCTACACCTTC.

The V call is TRBV24-1, the J call TRBJ2-5; possibly TRBD2 for D (7 bases). Per germline, CDR1 KGHDR and CDR2 SFDVKD. The CDR3 length is 16 residues. With 7 bases removed from V and 5 bases from J, the gap between germline ends came to 22 bases. The CDR3 sequence is CATRGSVSEGGETQYF. CDR3 coding DNA: TGTGCCACCAGGGGCTCTGTGTCCGAGGGGGGGGAGACCCAGTACTTC.

As to this clone: A read error may produce the germline difference seen at one junction end. The gene calls are TRBV3-1 (or the pseudogene TRBV3-2) and TRBJ2-3; TRBD2 agrees at 7 bases. The CDR3 loop spans 12 amino acids. Looked up from germline, CDR1 is LGHDT and CDR2 is YNNKEL (reference sequence). CDR3 loop: CASSLQERDVDF. In DNA, the CDR3 is TGTGCCAGCAGCCTCCAGGAGCGGGACGTGGATTTT.

The chain uses TRBV30 and TRBJ2-1, with unresolved D. The germline CDR1 and CDR2 sequences are GTSNPN and SVGIG (reference sequence). Trimming took 2 bases from V and 7 from J, leaving 12 bases between them. The CDR3 is made up of 13 amino acids. Here the CDR3 DNA reads TGTGCCTGGAGTAACAGCAATGGGAATGAGCAGTTCTTC. Residues: CAWSNSNGNEQFF.

The chain carries TRBV7-2 and TRBJ2-1; unclear D gene. Germline-derived CDR1 and CDR2 are SGHTA and FQGNSA. The CDR3 is made up of 12 amino acids. Trimming took 1 base from V and 9 from J, leaving 7 bases between them. CDR3 protein: CASSLVSPEQFF. Written as DNA, the CDR3 is TGTGCCAGCAGCTTAGTCTCTCCTGAGCAGTTCTTC.

The gene calls are TRBV7-3 and TRBJ2-1, with 13 bases fitting TRBD2. The CDR3 totals 15 residues. V lost 5 bases and J lost 6; bases outside the gene matches: 4. CDR1 is SGHTA, CDR2 FQGTGA, per germline. The CDR3 protein is CASSPGLAGVNEQFF. For the CDR3, the DNA is TGTGCCAGCAGCCCTGGACTAGCGGGAGTCAATGAGCAGTTCTTC.

The chain has TRBV19 and TRBJ1-2; D is uncertain. Trimming removed 5 bases from V and 4 bases from J, with 14 bases in between. The V gene's germline CDR1 is LNHDA and CDR2 SQIVND (reference sequence). The CDR3 runs to 14 residues. The CDR3 sequence is CASSPGGAAYGYTF. CDR3 bases: TGTGCCAGTAGTCCTGGCGGTGCCGCCTATGGCTACACCTTC.

The chain carries TRBV6-2 or TRBV6-3 and TRBJ1-5; D call uncertain. Germline-derived CDR1 and CDR2 are MNHEY and SVGEGT. The CDR3 loop spans 12 amino acids. Trimming took 0 bases from V and 8 from J, leaving 5 bases between them. The CDR3 DNA reads as TGTGCCAGCAGTTACTCGCGGGAGCCCCAGCATTTT. Translation gives CASSYSREPQHF.

The chain recombines TRBV12-3 or TRBV12-4 with TRBJ2-7; tentative D call: TRBD2 (5 bases). The CDR3 runs 12 residues. V lost 5 bases and J 7 bases, leaving 12 bases between the germline ends. This CDR3 reads CASSMNPGEQYF. The DNA of the CDR3 is TGTGCCAGCAGTATGAACCCGGGGGAGCAGTACTTC.

The chain couples TRBV5-1 to TRBJ2-1; TRBD1 matches 9 bases. Germline lookup yields CDR1 SGHRS and CDR2 YFSETQ. The V gene end was trimmed by 0 bases and the J gene end by 5 bases; junction bases not matched to a gene: 9. The CDR3 extends over 17 amino acids. CDR3 sequence: CASSLGGDRAFNNEQFF. The CDR3 nucleotides are TGCGCCAGCAGCTTGGGCGGGGACAGGGCATTTAACAATGAGCAGTTCTTC.

The chain uses TRBV5-1 and TRBJ2-3, with D maybe TRBD2 (6 bases). Looked up from germline, CDR1 is SGHRS and CDR2 is YFSETQ. The CDR3 spans 14 residues. The ends were cut back, 0 bases at V and 6 bases at J, with 11 bases in the middle. CDR3 region: CASSLANSGDTQYF. CDR3 nucleotide sequence: TGCGCCAGCAGCTTGGCGAACAGCGGGGATACGCAGTATTTT.

A word on this clone: Other DNA sequences within the sample encode an identical CDR3. The chain carries TRBV6-2 or TRBV6-3 and TRBJ1-5; the D is unclear. CDR3 length: 12 amino acids. V lost 2 bases, J lost 5 bases, and 4 bases lay in between. Germline lookup yields CDR1 MNHEY and CDR2 SVGEGT. The CDR3 region is CASSYRDQPQHF. The CDR3 DNA sequence: TGTGCCAGCAGTTACCGGGATCAGCCCCAGCATTTT.

This chain connects TRBV13 to TRBJ2-7; D uncertain. The CDR3 is made up of 13 amino acids. Trimming took 0 bases from V and 2 from J, leaving 5 bases between them. Looked up from germline, CDR1 is PRHDT and CDR2 is FYEKMQ (reference sequence). CDR3 DNA sequence: TGTGCCAGCAGCTTAGGTTTCCCCTACGAGCAGTACTTC. Encoded protein: CASSLGFPYEQYF. The variable domain in full, with the rest retrieved from reference TRBV13 and TRBJ2-7, is AAGVIQSPRHLIKEKRETATLKCYPIPRHDTVYWYQQGPGQDPQFLISFYEKMQSDKGSIPDRFSAQQFSDYHSELNMSSLELGDSALYFCASSLGFPYEQYFGPGTRLTVT.

This rearrangement joins TRBV6-1 to TRBJ2-2, with 7 bases matching TRBD2. Trimming at V came to 3 bases and at J to 4 bases, leaving 8 bases not matched to a gene. Looked up from germline, CDR1 is MNHNS and CDR2 is SASEGT. This CDR3 has 16 residues. CDR3 sequence (DNA): TGTGCCAGCAGTGAGGCTGGACTAGGTAGCACCGGGGAGCTGTTTTTT. This sequence encodes CASSEAGLGSTGELFF.

The rearrangement links TRBV5-5 to TRBJ1-2; the D gene is possibly TRBD1 (6 bases). This CDR3 comprises 14 residues. From germline, CDR1 is SGHKS and CDR2 YYEKEE (reference sequence). Trimming cost V 4 bases and J 3 bases, with 13 bases left between them. CDR3 sequence reads: CASSAGGQDYGYTF. The CDR3, as DNA: TGTGCCAGCAGCGCGGGGGGACAAGACTATGGCTACACCTTC.

The V gene is TRBV28, the J gene TRBJ2-7; D not resolved. The V gene's germline CDR1 is MDHEN and CDR2 SYDVKM. V was clipped by 7 bases and J by 2 bases, with 12 bases between them. This CDR3 is built from 13 residues. The CDR3 DNA sequence: TGTGCCAGCATGTCTCCGAGAACCTACGAGCAGTACTTC. It specifies CASMSPRTYEQYF.

The chain employs TRBV5-5 and TRBJ2-7, with a possible D match to TRBD1 (6 bases). The CDR3 loop spans 15 amino acids. Germline lookup yields CDR1 SGHKS and CDR2 YYEKEE (reference sequence). V was trimmed by 0 bases and J by 1 base, leaving 11 bases between them. Written as DNA, the CDR3 is TGTGCCAGCAGCTTGGGGACAGATATATCCTACGAGCAGTACTTC. Translated, it gives CASSLGTDISYEQYF.

V and J are TRBV28 and TRBJ1-4; 10 nucleotides match TRBD1. The J segment lost 0 bases and the V segment lost 7 bases, leaving 5 bases of the junction unmatched. CDR3 length equals 16 residues. Per germline, CDR1 MDHEN and CDR2 SYDVKM. CDR3 in amino acids: CASTGQGGATNEKLFF. In nucleotides, the CDR3 is TGTGCCAGCACCGGACAGGGGGGGGCAACTAATGAAAAACTGTTTTTT.

A word on this clone: Other DNA sequences in this sample translate to the same CDR3. The chain couples TRBV6-5 to TRBJ1-5, with TRBD1 matching 9 bases. This CDR3 is 15 amino acids long. With 0 bases clipped from V and 7 bases from J, the junction kept 4 bases outside the gene matches. Germline assignment: CDR1 MNHEY and CDR2 SVGAGI. DNA of the CDR3: TGTGCCAGCAGTTACTCGGGACAGGGAGGCCAGCCCCAGCATTTT. This encodes CASSYSGQGGQPQHF.

The rearrangement uses TRBV5-1 and TRBJ2-5; TRBD1 aligns across 10 bases. Looked up from germline, CDR1 is SGHRS and CDR2 is YFSETQ. CDR3 length: 15 residues. The junction had 8 bases not matched to a gene; V was cut back by 4 bases and J by 5 bases. CDR3 amino acids: CASSPRQGAGETQYF. As DNA, the CDR3 is TGCGCCAGCAGCCCTAGACAGGGGGCGGGTGAGACCCAGTACTTC.

The chain carries TRBV5-1 and TRBJ1-1; 7 bases match TRBD1. The CDR3 sequence is 16 residues long. CDR1 SGHRS and CDR2 YFSETQ come from the germline V gene. V lost 2 bases and J lost 0; bases outside the gene matches: 7. The CDR3 DNA follows: TGCGCCAGCAGCTTTGGCAGGGGGACCCTGAACACTGAAGCTTTCTTT. It specifies CASSFGRGTLNTEAFF.

V is TRBV3-1 (or the pseudogene TRBV3-2) and J is TRBJ2-1; the D gene could be TRBD1 or TRBD2 (7 bases each). Germline V lookup: CDR1 LGHDT, CDR2 YNNKEL (reference sequence). The CDR3 length is 12 residues. Trimming took off 4 bases at V and 15 bases at J, with 16 bases between the two ends. The CDR3 spells CASSRSTGRVFF. In DNA form, the CDR3 reads TGTGCCAGCAGCCGGTCGACAGGGAGGGTGTTCTTC.

The chain is built from TRBV5-6 and TRBJ1-1, with D possibly being TRBD1 (6 bases). The CDR3 loop spans 12 amino acids. The V gene lost 0 bases and the J gene lost 10 bases, with 10 bases spanning the gap. Germline V CDR1 and CDR2: SGHDT, YYEEEE. The CDR3 reads CASSLDGGRAFF. DNA of the CDR3: TGTGCCAGCAGCTTGGACGGGGGGCGAGCTTTCTTT.